Following are 21 T cell receptor beta chains from one sample sequenced in a study of CD8 T cells in Susac syndrome. Reverse transcription of 0.5 to 1 ug RNA used random hexamers. TCRdb reprocessed the immunoSEQ multiplex PCR reads via MiXCR and lists one record per CDR3 protein. This sample has some 220,000 distinct CDR3 sequences, with 95% found just once. The sample was CD4+ T cells from PBMCs. These receptors came from a human donor with multiple sclerosis.

The gene calls are TRBV28 and TRBJ2-1; D is uncertain. Trimming took 4 bases from V and 6 from J, leaving 4 bases between them. CDR3 length equals 11 residues. Germline CDR1 and CDR2: MDHEN and SYDVKM. CDR3 sequence reads: CASSSGNEQFF. The CDR3 region has the DNA TGTGCCAGCAGTTCGGGCAATGAGCAGTTCTTC.

The V call is TRBV2, the J call TRBJ1-5, with D perhaps matching TRBD1 (5 bases). The length of the CDR3 is 14 residues. The V gene's germline CDR1 is SNHLY and CDR2 FYNNEI. V was shortened by 7 bases and J by 4 bases, with 14 bases between the two germline ends. CDR3 amino acids: CASTDSRRNQPQHF. Written as DNA, the CDR3 is TGTGCCAGCACCGACAGTCGTCGTAATCAGCCCCAGCATTTT. Supplemented by reference TRBV2 and TRBJ1-5, the full variable domain reads EPEVTQTPSHQVTQMGQEVILRCVPISNHLYFYWYRQILGQKVEFLVSFYNNEISEKSEIFDDQFSVERPDGSNFTLKIRSTKLEDSAMYFCASTDSRRNQPQHFGDGTRLSIL.

This clonotype occurred once. The chain has TRBV5-6 and TRBJ2-3; TRBD1 might be the D (5 bases). The V and J ends lost 2 bases and 0 bases respectively, with 10 bases between them. The germline V gene encodes CDR1 SGHDT and CDR2 YYEEEE. The CDR3 is made up of 15 amino acids. The CDR3 reads CASSFQGVSTDTQYF. The CDR3 nucleotides read TGTGCCAGCAGCTTCCAGGGCGTGAGCACAGATACGCAGTATTTT.

The chain is built from TRBV3-1 and TRBJ2-1; possibly TRBD1 for D (6 bases). The CDR3 length is 14 residues. The germline CDR1 and CDR2 sequences are LGHDT and YNNKEL (reference sequence). V gave up 0 bases and J gave up 7 bases, with 10 bases separating them. The chain's CDR3 is CASSQDTRGNEQFF. The CDR3 bases are TGTGCCAGCAGCCAAGACACTAGGGGGAATGAGCAGTTCTTC.

The genes are TRBV12-3 or TRBV12-4 and TRBJ2-2; unclear D gene. The CDR3 is 15 amino acids. V dropped 5 bases and J dropped 4 bases, with 14 bases sitting between them. CDR3 nucleotide sequence: TGTGCCAGCAGTCCCCCCCGCCAATTCACCGGGGAGCTGTTTTTT. Encoded protein: CASSPPRQFTGELFF.

This sequence joins TRBV20-1 and TRBJ2-1, with 10 bases fitting TRBD2. The junction had 8 bases not matched to a gene; V was cut back by 5 bases and J by 1 base. CDR1 and CDR2 from the germline V gene are DFQATT and SNEGSKA (reference sequence). This CDR3 spans 16 amino acids. The CDR3 DNA follows: TGCAGTGCTCCTGGGGCTAGCGGGGGTTCCTACAATGAGCAGTTCTTC. Protein product: CSAPGASGGSYNEQFF.

The gene calls are TRBV4-1 and TRBJ2-3; D remains unclear. The germline V gene encodes CDR1 MGHRA and CDR2 YSYEKL. The CDR3 extends over 15 amino acids. V shed 0 bases and J shed 8 bases, with 15 bases lying between them. CDR3 DNA: TGCGCCAGCAGCCAAGAGCGCCTATATCTTGGTACGCAGTATTTT. This sequence encodes CASSQERLYLGTQYF.

The gene calls are TRBV6-6 and TRBJ1-5; unclear D gene. The V and J ends lost 3 bases and 4 bases respectively, with 4 bases between them. Germline loops: CDR1 MNHNY, CDR2 SVGAGI (reference sequence). The CDR3 length is 12 residues. CDR3 DNA sequence: TGTGCCAGCAGTTATAATAATCAGCCCCAGCATTTT. This translates into CASSYNNQPQHF.

The chain links TRBV19 to TRBJ2-7, with 7 positions matching TRBD2. CDR1 is LNHDA and CDR2 is SQIVND in the germline V gene (reference sequence). Losses at the gene ends were 4 bases for V and 6 bases for J; bases not matched to a gene: 12. The CDR3 is 15 residues long. The CDR3 region has the DNA TGTGCCAGTAGTAGAACCGGGACTACCCTACCCGAGCAGTACTTC. Amino acid sequence: CASSRTGTTLPEQYF.

The chain has TRBV20-1 and TRBJ1-4, with D perhaps TRBD1 (6 bases). Germline values: CDR1 DFQATT, CDR2 SNEGSKA (reference sequence). The ends were cut back, 0 bases at V and 7 bases at J, with 12 bases in the middle. CDR3 length: 14 residues. CDR3: CSARDLRGIEKLFF. The DNA of the CDR3 is TGCAGTGCTAGAGATCTAAGGGGGATTGAAAAACTGTTTTTT.

The chain employs TRBV25-1 and TRBJ1-1; 7 nucleotides line up with TRBD1. The germline V gene has CDR1 MGHDK and CDR2 SYGVNS. The V and J ends lost 6 bases and 5 bases, in that order; junction bases with no gene match: 3. This CDR3 contains 12 residues. The CDR3 coding sequence is TGTGCCAGCAGGGGCAGGGGGACTGAAGCTTTCTTT. Amino acid sequence: CASRGRGTEAFF.

The chain recombines TRBV7-3 with TRBJ1-1; no reliable D call. This CDR3 contains 13 residues. V dropped 3 bases and J dropped 3 bases, with 8 bases sitting between them. Germline CDR1 reads SGHTA; CDR2 reads FQGTGA. The CDR3 DNA is TGTGCCAGCAGCTTGGCATGGGACACTGAAGCTTTCTTT. This translates into CASSLAWDTEAFF.

The rearrangement uses TRBV5-1 and TRBJ2-3, with TRBD2 as a possible D gene (5 bases). The V and J ends lost 0 bases and 2 bases respectively, with 10 bases between them. The CDR3 covers 15 residues. Germline values: CDR1 SGHRS, CDR2 YFSETQ. The CDR3 nucleotides are TGCGCCAGCAGCTTGGCTGGACTGAACACAGATACGCAGTATTTT. It codes for CASSLAGLNTDTQYF.

The chain has TRBV3-1 and TRBJ2-7; unclear D gene. V was trimmed by 2 bases and J by 6 bases, leaving 14 bases between them. The CDR3 is 14 residues long. Germline CDR1 and CDR2: LGHDT and YNNKEL (reference sequence). The CDR3 coding sequence is TGTGCCAGCAGCCAATACTGGATGCCGTTCGAGCAGTACTTC. It codes for CASSQYWMPFEQYF.

The genes are TRBV7-2 and TRBJ1-2, with D uncertain. CDR1 and CDR2 (germline): SGHTA, FQGNSA. The length of the CDR3 is 15 residues. The ends were cut back, 3 bases at V and 0 bases at J, with 11 bases in the middle. CDR3 loop: CASSLQRIPNYGYTF. The DNA of the CDR3 is TGTGCCAGCAGCTTGCAACGAATTCCTAACTATGGCTACACCTTC. The whole variable domain, filled in from reference TRBV7-2 and TRBJ1-2, reads GAGVSQSPSNKVTEKGKDVELRCDPISGHTALYWYRQSLGQGLEFLIYFQGNSAPDKSGLPSDRFSAERTGGSVSTLTIQRTQQEDSAVYLCASSLQRIPNYGYTFGSGTRLTVV.

V and J are TRBV20-1 and TRBJ1-5; D gene unclear. Germline V gene data show CDR1 as DFQATT and CDR2 as SNEGSKA (reference sequence). V gave up 1 base and J gave up 6 bases, with 13 bases separating them. CDR3 length: 14 residues. The CDR3 DNA is TGCAGTGCTAGAGCCTCCCCCTCAAGTCAGCCCCAGCATTTT. This codes for CSARASPSSQPQHF.

The V and J genes are TRBV11-1 and TRBJ2-7, with 13 positions matching TRBD2. The germline V gene encodes CDR1 SGHAT and CDR2 FQDESV (reference sequence). V was clipped by 5 bases and J by 9 bases; unmatched bases: 7. The CDR3 length is 14 residues. The CDR3 reads CASSQGLAGLWQYF. As DNA, the CDR3 is TGTGCCAGCAGCCAGGGACTAGCGGGACTTTGGCAGTACTTC.

A word on this clonotype: One end of the junction varies from germline; a read error may be responsible. The V and J genes are TRBV7-9 and TRBJ2-5; TRBD1 matches at 10 bases. Looked up from germline, CDR1 is SEHNR and CDR2 is FQNEAQ (reference sequence). The CDR3 is made up of 12 amino acids. The CDR3 region is CASSVDRGPADF. The CDR3 DNA sequence: TGTGCCAGCAGTGTAGACAGGGGGCCTGCGGACTTC. Variable domain in full (rest from reference TRBV7-9 and TRBJ2-5): DTGVSQNPRHKITKRGQNVTFRCDPISEHNRLYWYRQTLGQGPEFLTYFQNEAQLEKSRLLSDRFSAERPKGSFSTLEIQRTEQGDSAMYLCASSVDRGPADFGPGTRLLVL.

A single count supports this clonotype. This sequence joins TRBV28 and TRBJ1-3; no firm D call. The CDR3 length is 15 residues. Germline assignment: CDR1 MDHEN and CDR2 SYDVKM. Trimming removed 10 bases from V and 0 bases from J, with 16 bases in between. CDR3 DNA sequence: TGTGCCACCGCTAGATGGAAGAGCTCTGGAAACACCATATATTTT. This sequence encodes CATARWKSSGNTIYF.

V is TRBV29-1 and J is TRBJ1-2; no definite D call. The length of the CDR3 is 14 residues. CDR1 and CDR2 (germline): SQVTM, ANQGSEA. Trimming stripped 1 base from V and 6 bases from J, with 15 bases between. CDR3: CSVEGVWGADGYTF. In DNA, the CDR3 is TGCAGCGTTGAAGGGGTTTGGGGAGCTGATGGCTACACCTTC. Complete variable domain (other parts from reference TRBV29-1 and TRBJ1-2): SAVISQKPSRDICQRGTSLTIQCQVDSQVTMMFWYRQQPGQSLTLIATANQGSEATYESGFVIDKFPISRPNLTFSTLTVSNMSPEDSSIYLCSVEGVWGADGYTFGSGTRLTVV.

The gene calls are TRBV27 and TRBJ1-5; D uncertain. Germline V gives CDR1 MNHEY, CDR2 SMNVEV (reference sequence). V gave up 7 bases and J gave up 3 bases, with 19 bases separating them. This CDR3 has 16 residues. CDR3 DNA: TGTGCCAGCAATCAACGGGCACCAAGTTCCAATCAGCCCCAGCATTTT. Its translation: CASNQRAPSSNQPQHF.